The rows below give T cell receptor beta chains drawn from one sample of a study of post-analysis software for immune sequencing data. TCRdb reanalysed the PCR reads using MiXCR and keeps one entry per CDR3 protein. The sample carries some 690,000 distinct CDR3 sequences, 59% recorded once. The sample consisted of blood. The origin of the receptors is a girl aged 2 to 9 with multiple sclerosis. Each CDR3 is given with its conserved first and last residue. Each record gives: V gene, clone size, J gene, D gene, CDR3 DNA, CDR3 protein. D genes are given only for firm matches. Expanded clones get a size class; other rows say once, few or many, or leave the size out.

TRBV7-2	-	TRBJ2-1	-	TGTGCCAGCAGAAAGGACGTGAACTTCAATGAGCAGTTCTTC	CASRKDVNFNEQFF
TRBV29-1	few	TRBJ1-1	-	TGCAGCGCAGTAAAGAATTTGGGGGACACTGAAGCTTTCTTT	CSAVKNLGDTEAFF
TRBV9	-	TRBJ2-4	TRBD1	TGTGCCAGCAGCCCCGGAAGGGGGACAGATTTTGGTTCACCCCTCTACTTC	CASSPGRGTDFGSPLYF
TRBV5-6	-	TRBJ1-1	-	TGTGCCAGCAGCTTGAGACGGACTACTTCAATGAACACTGAAGCTTTCTTT	CASSLRRTTSMNTEAFF
TRBV4-1	few	TRBJ2-1	-	TGCGCCAGCAGCCCCCAAAGCGGAAGCTACAATGAGCAGTTCTTC	CASSPQSGSYNEQFF
TRBV20-1	few	TRBJ2-5	-	TGCAGTGCTAGACAAACGGGAGTCCAAGAGACCCAGTACTTC	CSARQTGVQETQYF
TRBV4-1	once	TRBJ2-7	-	TGCGCCAGCAGCCAAAGGACAGACTCCTACGAGCAGTACTTC	CASSQRTDSYEQYF
TRBV10-3	-	TRBJ2-5	TRBD2	TGTGCCATCTGTGAGCGGGAAGGGGAGACCCAGTACTTC	CAICEREGETQYF
TRBV11-2	-	TRBJ2-7	-	TGTGCCAGCAGCTTAGGGACGAACGAGCAGTACTTC	CASSLGTNEQYF
TRBV25-1	few	TRBJ1-4	-	TGTGCCAGCAGTGATTATGGAGGGTGGGGGGAAAAACTGTTTTTT	CASSDYGGWGEKLFF
TRBV11-2	-	TRBJ2-6	TRBD1	TGTGCCAGCAGGACGGTGGGCAGGGGGCCCACTGGGGCCAACGTCCTGACTTTC	CASRTVGRGPTGANVLTF
TRBV5-6	-	TRBJ2-3	-	TGTGCCAGCAGCTTGATGGATCCCTATACGCAGTATTTT	CASSLMDPYTQYF
TRBV7-2	-	TRBJ1-4	-	TGTGCCAGCCGACTTGGAATGTCGGGGACCGCAGAAAAACTGTTTTTT	CASRLGMSGTAEKLFF
TRBV6-2/TRBV6-3	-	TRBJ2-3	-	TGTGCCAGCAGCCCGCCTCGGCGGGCAACGGATACGCAGTATTTT	CASSPPRRATDTQYF
TRBV5-6	-	TRBJ1-2	-	TGTGCCAGCAGCTTCGGGATGACAGTTAGTAACTATGGCTACACCTTC	CASSFGMTVSNYGYTF
TRBV5-1	few	TRBJ1-1	TRBD1	TGCGCCAGCAGCCCCGGGGGACAGGTACTGAACACTGAAGCTTTCTTT	CASSPGGQVLNTEAFF
TRBV9	-	TRBJ2-4	TRBD2	TGTGCCAGCAGCGTAGAGCGGGGTGGTTCGAACATTCAGTACTTC	CASSVERGGSNIQYF
TRBV7-2	-	TRBJ1-6	-	TGTGCCAGCAGCTTAGATCTAGAGGGATATTCACCCCTCCACTTT	CASSLDLEGYSPLHF
TRBV5-1	-	TRBJ1-1	-	TGCGCCAGCAGCTTGGACATTCCTTGGGGGAACACTGAAGCTTTCTTT	CASSLDIPWGNTEAFF
TRBV12-3/TRBV12-4	-	TRBJ1-2	-	TGTGCCAGCAGTTTTCGGCAGGAAGTCTATGGCTACACCTTC	CASSFRQEVYGYTF
TRBV12-3/TRBV12-4	few	TRBJ1-4	-	TGTGCCAGCAGGAATGAAAAACTGTTTTTT	CASRNEKLFF
TRBV7-3	-	TRBJ2-3	-	TGTGCCAGCAGCTTGACGACACCGAGCCATACGCAGTATTTT	CASSLTTPSHTQYF
TRBV29-1	few	TRBJ2-3	-	TGCAGCGTGCACACAGATACGCAGTATTTT	CSVHTDTQYF
TRBV20-1	few	TRBJ2-1	-	TGCAGTGCTACGTCCGGGACATCGAGCAATGAGCAGTTCTTC	CSATSGTSSNEQFF
TRBV5-1	-	TRBJ1-1	-	TGCGCCAGCAGCTGGTACGGGGGGGTCTACACTGAAGCTTTCTTT	CASSWYGGVYTEAFF
TRBV9	-	TRBJ2-3	-	TGTGCCAGCAGCGTACATACTAGCACAGATACGCAGTATTTT	CASSVHTSTDTQYF
TRBV6-5	-	TRBJ2-4	-	TGTGCCAGCAGTTACGGGGTAACAGGGTCCCCGGACATTCAGTACTTC	CASSYGVTGSPDIQYF
TRBV12-3/TRBV12-4	once	TRBJ2-2	-	TGTGCCAGCAGTTTAAACAGGGTCGGGGAGCTGTTTTTT	CASSLNRVGELFF
TRBV2	-	TRBJ1-5	-	TGTGCCAGCAGCGAGACCAGTCGCGCGCAGCCCCAGCATTTT	CASSETSRAQPQHF
TRBV5-1	-	TRBJ2-1	-	TGCGCCAGCAGCTGGTTGCTCCCCGACAATGAGCAGTTCTTC	CASSWLLPDNEQFF
TRBV20-1	-	TRBJ2-1	TRBD2	TGCAGTGCCCAAACTAGCGGGGGGGCGCTGTGGAATGAGCAGTTCTTC	CSAQTSGGALWNEQFF
TRBV6-5	-	TRBJ1-5	-	TGTGCCAGCAGTTACTCGATCGGGGTTGCTCAGCCCCAGCATTTT	CASSYSIGVAQPQHF
TRBV7-9	once	TRBJ1-2	-	TGTGCCAGCAACACAGCTAACTATGGCTACACCTTC	CASNTANYGYTF
TRBV11-1	few	TRBJ2-7	-	TGTGCCAGCAGCTTTGAGAGGGGAAAAGCTTCCTACGAGCAGTACTTC	CASSFERGKASYEQYF
TRBV20-1	-	TRBJ2-7	-	TGCAGTGCTGGTGGTCAGGGAACCTACGAGCAGTACTTC	CSAGGQGTYEQYF
TRBV5-1	few	TRBJ2-1	TRBD1	TGCGCCAGCAGCTTGAACAGGGGGAGGAATGAGCAGTTCTTC	CASSLNRGRNEQFF
TRBV20-1	-	TRBJ2-1	-	TGCAGTGCTAGAGGAGGGTTAAAGGGAGATGAGCAGTTCTTC	CSARGGLKGDEQFF
TRBV29-1	-	TRBJ2-1	-	TGCAGCGTTGAACCGAGCCCTCGAGTCCCCTACAATGAGCAGTTCTTC	CSVEPSPRVPYNEQFF
TRBV29-1	-	TRBJ1-2	-	TGCAGCGTTGCGCCGCGACTCACTAACTATGGCTACACCTTC	CSVAPRLTNYGYTF
TRBV20-1	-	TRBJ1-2	-	TGCAGTGCTAGAGATGACAACGACAACTATGGCTACACCTTC	CSARDDNDNYGYTF
TRBV29-1	few	TRBJ2-7	TRBD2	TGCAGCGTCCTCGGGACTAACACAAGTCGCTCCTACGAGCAGTACTTC	CSVLGTNTSRSYEQYF
TRBV7-9	-	TRBJ2-3	-	TGTGCCAGCAGCTTAGAGAGGGGGATGACAGATACGCAGTATTTT	CASSLERGMTDTQYF
TRBV6-5	-	TRBJ2-1	-	TGTGCCAGCAGTTACTCCGGCGGACCCTCCTACAATGAGCAGTTCTTC	CASSYSGGPSYNEQFF
TRBV29-1	-	TRBJ1-2	-	TGCAGCGTTGAAAAGGGAGGGCCCGGCTACACCTTC	CSVEKGGPGYTF
TRBV5-6	-	TRBJ2-5	TRBD2	TGTGCCAGCAGCACCGGACTAGCGACCTATGAGCAGTACTTC	CASSTGLATYEQYF
TRBV7-3	-	TRBJ2-5	-	TGTGCCAGCAGCTTAGGGGAGGGGGAGAGACAAGAGACCCAGTACTTC	CASSLGEGERQETQYF
TRBV6-1	-	TRBJ1-1	-	TGTGCCAGTTACGCGGCCGCTGAAGCTTTCTTT	CASYAAAEAFF
TRBV10-3	-	TRBJ2-5	-	TGTGCCATCAGTGCCGACATGCGCCAAGAGACCCAGTACTTC	CAISADMRQETQYF
TRBV2	-	TRBJ1-2	TRBD1	TGTGCCAGCAGTGCCGGGACAGACTATGGCTACACCTTC	CASSAGTDYGYTF
TRBV2	-	TRBJ2-3	TRBD2	TGTGCCAGCAGATCATTGACTAGCGGGGTCACAGATACGCAGTATTTT	CASRSLTSGVTDTQYF
TRBV29-1	few	TRBJ2-5	-	TGCAGCGCCTCCCCCCCGGGATCGGGGGAGACCCAGTACTTC	CSASPPGSGETQYF
TRBV12-3/TRBV12-4	-	TRBJ2-3	TRBD2	TGTGCCAGCAGGGAGGGACTAGCGGGGTCATCTATCACAGGTACGCAGTATTTT	CASREGLAGSSITGTQYF
TRBV12-3/TRBV12-4	-	TRBJ1-2	-	TGTGCCAGCAGCCCCCCCGGAGTTGGCTACACCTTC	CASSPPGVGYTF